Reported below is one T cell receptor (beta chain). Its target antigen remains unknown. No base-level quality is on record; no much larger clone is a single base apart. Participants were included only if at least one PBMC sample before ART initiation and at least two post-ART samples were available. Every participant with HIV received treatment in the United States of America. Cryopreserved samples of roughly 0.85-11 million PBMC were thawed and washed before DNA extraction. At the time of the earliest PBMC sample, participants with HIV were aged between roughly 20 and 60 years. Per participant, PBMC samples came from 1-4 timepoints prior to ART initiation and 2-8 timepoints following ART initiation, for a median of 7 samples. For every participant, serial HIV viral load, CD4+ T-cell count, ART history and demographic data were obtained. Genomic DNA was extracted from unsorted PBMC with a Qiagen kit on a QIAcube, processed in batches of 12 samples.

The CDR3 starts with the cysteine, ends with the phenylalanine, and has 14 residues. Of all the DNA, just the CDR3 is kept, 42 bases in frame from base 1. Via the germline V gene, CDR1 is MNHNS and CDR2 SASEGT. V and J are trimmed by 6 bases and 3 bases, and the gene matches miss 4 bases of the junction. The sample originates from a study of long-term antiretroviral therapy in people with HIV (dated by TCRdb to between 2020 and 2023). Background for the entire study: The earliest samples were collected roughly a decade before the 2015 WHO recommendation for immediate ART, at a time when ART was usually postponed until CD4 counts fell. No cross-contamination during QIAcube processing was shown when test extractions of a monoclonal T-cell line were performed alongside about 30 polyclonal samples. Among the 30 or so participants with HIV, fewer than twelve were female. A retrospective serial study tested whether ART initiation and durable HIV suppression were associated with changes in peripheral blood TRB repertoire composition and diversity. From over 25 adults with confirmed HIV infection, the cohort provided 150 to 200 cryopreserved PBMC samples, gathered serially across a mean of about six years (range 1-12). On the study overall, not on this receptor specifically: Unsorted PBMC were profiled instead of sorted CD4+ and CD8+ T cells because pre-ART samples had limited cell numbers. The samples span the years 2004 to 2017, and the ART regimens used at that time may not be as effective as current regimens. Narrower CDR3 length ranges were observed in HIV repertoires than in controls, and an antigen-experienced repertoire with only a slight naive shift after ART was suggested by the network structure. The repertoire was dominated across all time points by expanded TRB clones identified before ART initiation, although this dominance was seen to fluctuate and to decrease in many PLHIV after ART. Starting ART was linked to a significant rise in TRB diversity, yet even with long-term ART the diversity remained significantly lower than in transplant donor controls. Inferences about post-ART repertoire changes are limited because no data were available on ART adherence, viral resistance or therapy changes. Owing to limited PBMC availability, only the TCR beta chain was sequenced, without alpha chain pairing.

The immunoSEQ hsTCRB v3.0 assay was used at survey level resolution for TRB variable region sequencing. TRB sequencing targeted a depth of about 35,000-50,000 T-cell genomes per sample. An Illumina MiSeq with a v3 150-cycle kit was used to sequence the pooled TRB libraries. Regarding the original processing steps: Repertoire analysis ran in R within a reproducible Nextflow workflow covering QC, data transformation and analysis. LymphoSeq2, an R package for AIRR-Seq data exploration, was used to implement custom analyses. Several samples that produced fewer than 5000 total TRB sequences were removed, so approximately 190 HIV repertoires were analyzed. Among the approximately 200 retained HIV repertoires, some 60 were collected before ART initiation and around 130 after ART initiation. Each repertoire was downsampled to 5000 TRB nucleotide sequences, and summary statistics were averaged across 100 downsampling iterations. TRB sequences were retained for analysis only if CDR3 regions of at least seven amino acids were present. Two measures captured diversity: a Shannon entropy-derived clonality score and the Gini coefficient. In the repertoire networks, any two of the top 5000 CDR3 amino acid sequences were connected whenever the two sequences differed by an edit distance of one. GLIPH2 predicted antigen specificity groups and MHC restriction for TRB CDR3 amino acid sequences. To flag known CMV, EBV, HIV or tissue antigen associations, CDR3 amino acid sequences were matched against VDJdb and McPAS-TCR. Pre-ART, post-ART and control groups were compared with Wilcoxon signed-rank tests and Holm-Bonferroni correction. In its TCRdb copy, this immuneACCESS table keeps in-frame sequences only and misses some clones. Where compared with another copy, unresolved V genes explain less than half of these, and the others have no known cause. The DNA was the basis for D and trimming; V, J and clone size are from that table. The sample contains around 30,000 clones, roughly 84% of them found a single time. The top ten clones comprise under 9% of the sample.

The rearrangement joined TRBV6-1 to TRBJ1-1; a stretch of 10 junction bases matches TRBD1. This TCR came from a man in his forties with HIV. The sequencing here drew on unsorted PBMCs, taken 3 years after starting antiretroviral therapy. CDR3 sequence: CASRGTGDYTEAFF. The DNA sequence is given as TGTGCCAGCAGGGGGACAGGGGATTACACTGAAGCTTTCTTT.